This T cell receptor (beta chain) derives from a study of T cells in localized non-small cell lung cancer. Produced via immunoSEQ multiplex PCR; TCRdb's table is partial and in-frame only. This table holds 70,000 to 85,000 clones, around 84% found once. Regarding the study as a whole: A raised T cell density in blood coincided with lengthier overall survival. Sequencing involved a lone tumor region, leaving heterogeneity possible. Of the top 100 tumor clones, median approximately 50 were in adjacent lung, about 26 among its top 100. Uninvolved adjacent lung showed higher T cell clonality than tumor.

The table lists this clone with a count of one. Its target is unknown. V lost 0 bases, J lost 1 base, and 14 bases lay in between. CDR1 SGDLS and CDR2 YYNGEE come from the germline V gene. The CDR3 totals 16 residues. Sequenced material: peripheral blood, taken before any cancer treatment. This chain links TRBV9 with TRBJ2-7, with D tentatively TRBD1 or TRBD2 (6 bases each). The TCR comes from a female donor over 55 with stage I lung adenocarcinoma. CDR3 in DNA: TGTGCCAGCAGCGTAGCAGGAGGGACACTGTCCTACGAGCAGTACTTC. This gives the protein CASSVAGGTLSYEQYF.